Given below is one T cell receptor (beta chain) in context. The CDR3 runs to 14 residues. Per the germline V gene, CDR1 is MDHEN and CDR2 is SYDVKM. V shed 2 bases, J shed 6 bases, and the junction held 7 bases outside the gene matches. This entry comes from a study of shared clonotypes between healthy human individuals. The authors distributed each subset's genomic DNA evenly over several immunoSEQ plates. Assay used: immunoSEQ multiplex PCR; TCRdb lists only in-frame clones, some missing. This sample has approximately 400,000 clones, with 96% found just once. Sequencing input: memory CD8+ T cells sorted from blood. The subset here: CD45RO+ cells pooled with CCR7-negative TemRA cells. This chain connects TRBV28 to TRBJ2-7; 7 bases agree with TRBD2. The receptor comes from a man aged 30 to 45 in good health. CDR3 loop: CASSLLGLVPEQYF. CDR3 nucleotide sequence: TGTGCCAGCAGTTTACTTGGACTAGTTCCCGAGCAGTACTTC.